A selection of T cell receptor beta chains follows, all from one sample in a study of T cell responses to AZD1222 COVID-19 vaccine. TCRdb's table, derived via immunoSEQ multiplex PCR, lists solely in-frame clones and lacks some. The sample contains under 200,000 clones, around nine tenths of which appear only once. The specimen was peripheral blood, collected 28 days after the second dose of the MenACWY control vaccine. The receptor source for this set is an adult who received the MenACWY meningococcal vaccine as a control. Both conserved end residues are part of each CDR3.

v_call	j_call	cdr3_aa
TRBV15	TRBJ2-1	CATTRASGNYNEQFF
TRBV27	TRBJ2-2	CASSRGSTGELFF
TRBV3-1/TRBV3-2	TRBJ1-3	CASSQEGTAGNTIYF
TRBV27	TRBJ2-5	CASSIAGGRIQTQYF
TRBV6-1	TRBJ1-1	CASSEGWLVNTEAFF
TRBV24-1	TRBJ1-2	CATSDWTPGGGYTF
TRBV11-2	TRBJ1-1	CASSSPQGLTNTEAFF
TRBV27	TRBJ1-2	CASSPGINGGYTF
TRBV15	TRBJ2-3	CATSRVGAASDTQYF
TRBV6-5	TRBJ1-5	CASSLQVTGNQPQHF
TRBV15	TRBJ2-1	CATSRHEGLVREQFF
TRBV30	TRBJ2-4	CAWSSTGWLKNIQYF
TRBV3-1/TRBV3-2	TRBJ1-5	CASSQAGTHQPQHF
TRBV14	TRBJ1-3	CASSPGGGYSGNTIYF
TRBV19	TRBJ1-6	CASSPNRGGRSYNSPLHF
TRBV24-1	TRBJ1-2	CATSDTDRPKSYTF
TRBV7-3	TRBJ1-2	CASSLTGVGGYTF
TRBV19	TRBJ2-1	CASSTPGLAYNEQFF
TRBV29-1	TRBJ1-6	CSAGGTADSPLHF
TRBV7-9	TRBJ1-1	CASSLGDGEAFF
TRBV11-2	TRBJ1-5	CASSPTGGNQPQHF
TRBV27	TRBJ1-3	CASSPLAGTASFGNTIYF